The sequence of this TCR beta chain was determined in a study of T-cell memory formation after mild COVID-19. There are many counts of this clonotype. Its target is unknown. Study-level results: The main location of contracting CD4+ clones was CM and EM, and that of contracting CD8+ clones was EMRA.

MiXCR, applied by TCRdb to the 5' RACE reads, yields one record per CDR3 protein. The sample has 350,000 to 500,000 distinct CDR3 sequences, roughly 20% seen once. Sequencing was carried out using PBMCs or a T cell subset sorted from them (not recorded which). This receptor was identified in an adult woman who had mild COVID-19 (a few samples of this study predate the infection). Cell type and time point are not known.

The CDR3 bases are TGCGCCAGCAGCTCTGGACTAGCGGGGGGTCAAAATGAGCAGTTCTTC. This codes for CASSSGLAGGQNEQFF. The rearrangement joins TRBV5-1 to TRBJ2-1, with 14 bases lining up with TRBD2. CDR3 size: 16 residues. Germline V gene lookup returns CDR1 SGHRS and CDR2 YFSETQ. J was trimmed by 7 bases and V by 3 bases; bases with no gene match: 6.